These 16 T cell receptor beta chains came from one sample sequenced in a study of tumor and adjacent non-tumor tissue in lung cancer. TCRbeta libraries were built with three rounds of nested PCR, modified from ARM-PCR. TCRdb analysed the multiplex PCR reads with MiXCR anew, one entry per CDR3 protein. The profile covers some 84,000 distinct CDR3 sequences, with about 66% appearing a single time and more than 14% taken by the ten largest. No cell sorting was done before RNA was extracted from the tissue. The sample comprised lung tumor tissue. Every receptor here comes from an older man with non-small cell lung cancer.

V gene TRBV29-1 combines with J gene TRBJ1-5; possibly TRBD1 for D (6 bases). This CDR3 is 12 amino acids long. Germline V lookup: CDR1 SQVTM, CDR2 ANQGSEA. CDR3 nucleotides: TGCAACGTGGGACATGGGAATCAGCCCCAGCATTTT. It is translated as CNVGHGNQPQHF.

A single count supports this clonotype. The junction shows a germline mismatch at one end, possibly a read error. This chain joins TRBV20-1 and TRBJ2-1, with TRBD2 identical over 7 bases. Germline V lookup: CDR1 DFQATT, CDR2 SNEGSKA (reference sequence). CDR3 length: 14 amino acids. The CDR3 spells CSALKRGDYKEQFF. CDR3 bases: TGCAGTGCTCTCAAGCGGGGTGACTACAAAGAGCAGTTCTTC.

As for this clonotype: A read error is possible here, since a much larger clone lies one base away. The chain joins TRBV5-1 to TRBJ1-1; D might be TRBD1 (6 bases). The germline V gene has CDR1 SGHRS and CDR2 YFSETQ. This CDR3 spans 16 amino acids. The CDR3: CASSLGLTGMATEALF. The CDR3, as DNA: TGCGCCAGCAGCTTGGGATTAACAGGGATGGCCACTGAAGCTCTCTTT.

The rearrangement links TRBV11-3 to TRBJ2-3, with a tentative D call TRBD2 (5 bases). The germline V and J ends were trimmed by 9 bases and 7 bases, with 14 bases remaining between them. The CDR3 is 12 amino acids. The germline CDR1 and CDR2 sequences are SGHNT and YENEEA. The CDR3 loop reads CASSVGCHTQYF. The CDR3 nucleotides read TGTGCCAGTAGCGTCGGGTGCCATACGCAGTATTTT.

This clonotype was detected many times. J is TRBJ1-3 and V is TRBV6-5, with a weak D call TRBD1 (5 bases). The ends were cut back, 3 bases at V and 0 bases at J, with 12 bases in the middle. The CDR3 runs to 16 residues. The V gene's germline CDR1 is MNHEY and CDR2 SVGAGI. DNA for the CDR3: TGTGCCAGCAGTTATACGCGACAGAACTCTGGAAACACCATATATTTT. This translates into CASSYTRQNSGNTIYF.

Details on this clonotype: This may be a read error, as it is one base from a much larger clone. The rearrangement joins TRBV28 to TRBJ1-2, with TRBD1 identical over 12 bases. The germline gives CDR1 MDHEN, CDR2 SYDVKM. This CDR3 has 16 residues. DNA of the CDR3: TGTGCCAGCAGTACCGGGACAGGGGGCGCCCACTATAGCTACACCTTC. Translation: CASSTGTGGAHYSYTF.

With respect to this clonotype: At one boundary the junction diverges from the germline segment, which might be a read error. For the CDR3, the DNA is TGTGGCAGCAGTTCAGGGAACTACAATGAGCAGTTCTTC. This sequence encodes CGSSSGNYNEQFF. This sequence joins TRBV28 and TRBJ2-1; TRBD1 might be the D (5 bases). Germline lookup yields CDR1 MDHEN and CDR2 SYDVKM. The CDR3 length is 13 residues.

This clonotype showed up just a few times. One end of the junction does not line up with germline, which may come from a read error. The chain uses TRBV29-1 and TRBJ2-2; D is tentatively TRBD1 or TRBD2 (6 bases each). CDR1 is SQVTM, CDR2 ANQGSEA, per germline. CDR3 length: 12 amino acids. CDR3 in amino acids: CSRGAGTGELFF. CDR3 coding DNA: TGCAGCAGGGGGGCCGGGACCGGGGAGCTGTTCTTT.

In regard to this clonotype: The germline gene is not matched at one end of the junction; a read error may be the cause. The chain joins TRBV11-3 to TRBJ2-5; TRBD2 matches 7 bases. The CDR3 length is 13 residues. Germline V gene sequence: CDR1 SGHNT, CDR2 YENEEA. CDR3 sequence reads: CAGSPGLGGTQYF. The CDR3 DNA sequence: TGTGCCGGCAGCCCAGGCTTGGGAGGGACCCAGTACTTT.

J is TRBJ1-4 and V is TRBV12-3 or TRBV12-4; D is ambiguous. Trimming left V 5 bases short and J 0 bases short, with 10 bases between. The CDR3 spans 15 residues. CDR3 DNA: TGTGCCAGCAGTCCCACAATCGCAACTAATGAAAAACTGTTTTTT. It is translated as CASSPTIATNEKLFF.

This clonotype was seen more than once but under ten times. CDR3 sequence: CSARLQGYNSPLHF. The CDR3 DNA sequence: TGCAGTGCTAGACTACAGGGTTATAATTCACCCCTCCACTTT. This chain uses TRBV20-1 with TRBJ1-6, with D tentatively TRBD1 (6 bases). V lost 2 bases and J 4 bases, leaving 9 bases between the germline ends. The CDR3 loop spans 14 amino acids. Germline-derived CDR1 and CDR2 are DFQATT and SNEGSKA (reference sequence).

Worth noting for this clonotype: This may come from a read error, since a much larger clone is one base off. The missing conserved phenylalanine or tryptophan at the end of this CDR3 makes a read error likely. This chain connects TRBV12-3 or TRBV12-4 to TRBJ1-3; TRBD1 is a possible D gene (5 bases). The CDR3 length is 12 residues. The CDR3 bases are TGTGCCAACAGTTTGGGGGGGAACACCATATATCTT. It codes for CANSLGGNTIYL.

The gene calls are TRBV29-1 and TRBJ2-1, with D possibly being TRBD1 or TRBD2 (5 bases each). The CDR3 has 11 residues. Germline V gene data show CDR1 as SQVTM and CDR2 as ANQGSEA. CDR3: CNTPRGIGQFF. The CDR3 DNA reads TGCAACACACCTCGGGGCATAGGGCAGTTCTTC.

A note on this clonotype: The junction and the germline gene differ at one end; a read error may be behind it. The chain joins TRBV6-6 to TRBJ1-2; D is unclear. The CDR3 loop spans 14 amino acids. Germline values: CDR1 MNHNY, CDR2 SVGAGI (reference sequence). The DNA for the CDR3 is TGTACCAGCAGTTACGCAAGTACTAACTATGGCTACACCTTC. Protein product: CTSSYASTNYGYTF.

This clonotype was seen only a few times. One base away lies a much larger clone, so this may be a sequencing read error. V gene TRBV29-1 combines with J gene TRBJ1-2; D is unclear. Germline lookup yields CDR1 SQVTM and CDR2 ANQGSEA. Trimming stripped 7 bases from V and 5 bases from J, with 11 bases between. The CDR3 has 11 residues. CDR3 loop: CSAITLYGYTF. The CDR3 DNA reads as TGCAGCGCCATCACACTGTATGGCTACACCTTC.

The V and J genes are TRBV6-2 or TRBV6-3 and TRBJ2-3, with 8 bases fitting TRBD1. The CDR3 is 15 residues long. Germline V CDR1 and CDR2: MNHEY, SVGEGT. The CDR3 nucleotides are TGTACCATCAGTTACTCCGGGACAGGAACAGATACGCAGTATTTT. Translation gives CTISYSGTGTDTQYF.